This TCR beta chain was retrieved from a study of memory CD4+ T cells and cytomegalovirus serostatus. Whole-study results and caveats: CD4+ memory repertoires contained 67 of 164 reported CMV TCRbeta sequences.

The sort gate was single viable CD3+CD4+CD8-CD45RO+ cells for memory CD4+ T cells. CMV serostatus came from serum IgG against pp150, pp28, p38, p52. Clones were sequenced by immunoSEQ multiplex PCR, and TCRdb holds only the in-frame ones, with some missing. The sample carries around 26,000 clones, under 85% recorded once. Note on this clone: The antigen remains undetermined.

This CDR3 has 14 amino acids. Germline V gene data show CDR1 as SNHLY and CDR2 as FYNNEI. With V trimmed by 6 bases and J by 7 bases, 5 bases remained unmatched. This sequence was found in an adult in good health and CMV-seronegative. The chain carries TRBV2 and TRBJ1-5, with TRBD1 matching over 11 bases. The sample taken for sequencing was memory CD4+ T cells from blood. CDR3 in amino acids: CASSRDRGIQPQHF. DNA for the CDR3: TGTGCCAGCAGCCGGGACAGGGGGATCCAGCCCCAGCATTTT.